The rows below give T cell receptor beta chains drawn from one sample of a study of T cells in Graves' hyperthyroidism and ophthalmopathy. TCRdb analysed the multiplex PCR reads with MiXCR anew, one entry per CDR3 protein. The repertoire consists of 450,000 to 500,000 distinct CDR3 sequences, with 20% to 25% occurring once and the leading ten covering 45% to 55%. Sequencing used blood. These receptors all stem from a woman aged 70 to 79 with Graves' ophthalmopathy. CDR3s leave out the opening cysteine and the closing phenylalanine or tryptophan. Clone size is shown for a subset of rows, as once, few, many or a class of expanded clone.

v_gene	j_gene	abundance	CDR3aa
TRBV7-2	TRBJ1-5	.	ASSSVGGGQPQH
TRBV11-2	TRBJ1-3	once	ASSSPPRGNTIY
TRBV30	TRBJ2-3	few	AWRGVTQY
TRBV7-9	TRBJ2-2	few	ASGLTGGAGELF
TRBV19	TRBJ1-2	few	ASSGLGQGRIGYT
TRBV6-1	TRBJ2-2	.	ASRTGGGNGELF
TRBV11-2	TRBJ2-3	many	ASSRNGALSGTDTQY
TRBV15	TRBJ1-5	.	ATSTRQGLNQPQH
TRBV29-1	TRBJ2-3	many	SVDLTSTDTQY
TRBV2	TRBJ2-1	few	ASSEVLGMDNEQF
TRBV7-2	TRBJ1-6	many	ASSLASGSPLH
TRBV20-1	TRBJ2-3	.	SASRDGGSTDTQY
TRBV20-1	TRBJ1-2	.	SARGLGRVPYGYT
TRBV6-2/TRBV6-3	TRBJ1-2	many	ASSYLDLHGYT
TRBV5-1	TRBJ1-1	many	ASSFVGVMEPEAF
TRBV7-2	TRBJ2-5	few	ASSFTREVQETQY
TRBV10-1	TRBJ2-7	.	ASRPEPGAEQY
TRBV19	TRBJ2-2	few	ASSVTGLNTGELF
TRBV2	TRBJ2-3	few	ASSVLVGGSDTQY
TRBV19	TRBJ2-1	.	ASSKQTYNEQF
TRBV9	TRBJ2-7	.	ASTIAERGEQY
TRBV6-1	TRBJ2-7	few	ASSVWPPYEQY
TRBV7-9	TRBJ2-7	few	ASSHLPGEHEQY
TRBV24-1	TRBJ2-3	.	ATSDPIAGGSDTQY
TRBV28	TRBJ2-6	.	ASTPGGGDSGANVLT
TRBV3-1	TRBJ2-2	many	ASSQISGELF